This TCR beta chain appears in the sequencing data of a study of radiation and T cells in renal cell carcinoma. Study-wide results and limits: In nephrectomy-only tumors, top 100 clonotypes averaged approximately 43%, versus about 50% irradiated.

Worth noting for this clone: The antigen is undetermined.

Germline values: CDR1 MNHEY, CDR2 SMNVEV (reference sequence). Trimming removed 5 bases from V and 7 bases from J; junction bases left unmatched: 11. The CDR3 is made up of 16 amino acids. The treatment here: treatment-naive control, cytoreductive nephrectomy. Sequenced by immunoSEQ multiplex PCR; TCRdb stores in-frame clones only, minus some. The table shows 7,500 to 10,000 clones, with roughly 60% occurring only once. Sequenced here: tumor tissue, sampled from a patient whose treatment was nephrectomy without radiotherapy. The receptor's source is a man between 60 and 70 years old with renal cell carcinoma. The V gene is TRBV27, the J gene TRBJ1-5; TRBD1 matches at 10 bases. CDR3 amino acids: CASSKRGQGFDQPQHF. CDR3 sequence (DNA): TGTGCCAGCAGTAAGCGGGGACAGGGGTTTGACCAGCCCCAGCATTTT.